Below, 26 T cell receptor beta chains from the same sample are listed, as sequenced in a study of blood T cell repertoires in COVID-19. Sequenced by immunoSEQ multiplex PCR; TCRdb stores in-frame clones only, minus some. The sample comprises around 260,000 clones, about nine tenths of which are singletons, and 2% to 2.5% rests with the top ten. Sequencing used peripheral blood. Receptors originate from a woman aged 25 to 39 with COVID-19, enrolled during active disease.

The chain combines TRBV2 with TRBJ2-7; possibly TRBD2 for D (6 bases). CDR3 size: 14 residues. Trimming cost V 3 bases and J 9 bases, with 18 bases left between them. In germline, CDR1 is SNHLY, CDR2 FYNNEI. The CDR3 is CASSDQRVPVGQYF. CDR3 nucleotides: TGTGCCAGCAGTGACCAGCGGGTGCCGGTTGGGCAGTACTTC.

The chain carries TRBV6-5 and TRBJ1-2; 8 nucleotides line up with TRBD1. Trimming took 6 bases from V and 3 from J; bases not matched to a gene: 6. The CDR3 has 14 residues. Per the germline V gene, CDR1 is MNHEY and CDR2 is SVGAGI. As DNA, the CDR3 is TGTGCCAGCAGCCCAGGGGGCAACGACTATGGCTACACCTTC. The encoded protein is CASSPGGNDYGYTF.

The chain combines TRBV5-6 with TRBJ2-2; 9 bases match TRBD1. The CDR3 extends over 15 amino acids. Trimming cost V 3 bases and J 4 bases; bases outside gene matches: 4. CDR1 SGHDT and CDR2 YYEEEE come from the germline V gene. This CDR3 reads CASSWDRAATGELFF. CDR3 in DNA: TGTGCCAGCAGCTGGGACAGGGCCGCCACCGGGGAGCTGTTTTTT. The variable domain in full, with the rest retrieved from reference TRBV5-6 and TRBJ2-2, is DAGVTQSPTHLIKTRGQQVTLRCSPKSGHDTVSWYQQALGQGPQFIFQYYEEEERQRGNFPDRFSGHQFPNYSSELNVNALLLGDSALYLCASSWDRAATGELFFGEGSRLTVL.

The chain has TRBV5-6 and TRBJ2-5; D possibly corresponds to TRBD1 (6 bases). CDR3 length equals 15 residues. Germline lookup yields CDR1 SGHDT and CDR2 YYEEEE. The V end was cut by 4 bases, the J end by 5 bases, with 18 bases between. For the CDR3, the DNA is TGTGCCAGCAGCATTGTAGGCAGGGGCCGGGAGACCCAGTACTTC. Protein: CASSIVGRGRETQYF.

The chain joins TRBV6-5 to TRBJ1-2; TRBD1 agrees at 9 bases. Germline V lookup: CDR1 MNHEY, CDR2 SVGAGI. After removal of 6 bases from V and 2 bases from J, the junction contained 4 bases not matched to a gene. The length of the CDR3 is 14 residues. The CDR3 nucleotides are TGTGCCAGCAGCGGAGGACAGGGGAACTATGGCTACACCTTC. It specifies CASSGGQGNYGYTF.

This chain connects TRBV20-1 to TRBJ1-3; perhaps TRBD1 as D (5 bases). Per germline, CDR1 DFQATT and CDR2 SNEGSKA (reference sequence). Trimming left V 3 bases short and J 4 bases short, with 10 bases between. The CDR3 is 13 amino acids. CDR3 sequence (DNA): TGCAGTGCTAGTAAGACAGAAGGAAACACCATATATTTT. It codes for CSASKTEGNTIYF.

V gene TRBV19 combines with J gene TRBJ2-1; a possible D gene is TRBD1 (6 bases). Germline lookup yields CDR1 LNHDA and CDR2 SQIVND (reference sequence). This CDR3 comprises 16 residues. V was trimmed by 5 bases and J by 5 bases, leaving 19 bases between them. Here the CDR3 reads CASSGGLAGVNNEQFF. For the CDR3, the DNA is TGTGCCAGTAGTGGGGGATTGGCAGGGGTTAACAATGAGCAGTTCTTC.

This clone was counted once. The CDR3 loop is CASSQGLAVSSYEQYF. In DNA form, the CDR3 reads TGTGCCAGCAGCCAAGGACTAGCAGTCTCCTCCTACGAGCAGTACTTC. V is TRBV3-1 (or the pseudogene TRBV3-2) and J is TRBJ2-7; 7 nucleotides align to TRBD2. Trimming removed 1 base from V and 0 bases from J; junction bases left unmatched: 6. Germline V CDR1 and CDR2: LGHDT, YNNKEL (reference sequence). This CDR3 region has 16 residues.

The chain carries TRBV27 and TRBJ2-7; 7 nucleotides line up with TRBD2. V dropped 2 bases and J dropped 4; count of bases not matched to a gene: 2. Germline V gene data show CDR1 as MNHEY and CDR2 as SMNVEV (reference sequence). CDR3 length: 13 amino acids. The DNA for the CDR3 is TGTGCCAGCAGTTTAACTAGCGCGTACGAGCAGTACTTC. Amino acids: CASSLTSAYEQYF.

The rearrangement uses TRBV19 and TRBJ2-7; 10 positions agree with TRBD2. Per germline, CDR1 LNHDA and CDR2 SQIVND (reference sequence). With V trimmed by 1 base and J by 2 bases, 8 bases remained unmatched. The length of the CDR3 is 17 residues. The CDR3 region is CASSIGLAGAAPYEQYF. The CDR3, as DNA: TGTGCCAGTAGTATAGGCCTAGCGGGAGCGGCCCCCTACGAGCAGTACTTC.

CDR3 coding DNA: TGCAGCGTTGGTCCTCTAGCGGGGGGCACAGATACGCAGTATTTT. As protein: CSVGPLAGGTDTQYF. V usage is TRBV29-1 and J usage is TRBJ2-3, with 10 nucleotides matching TRBD2. The CDR3 runs to 15 residues. Trimming removed 4 bases from V and 1 base from J; junction bases left unmatched: 5. The germline V gene encodes CDR1 SQVTM and CDR2 ANQGSEA.

V gene TRBV14 combines with J gene TRBJ2-1; 10 positions agree with TRBD2. The CDR3 has 15 amino acids. With 0 bases clipped from V and 4 bases from J, the junction kept 0 bases outside the gene matches. The germline V gene has CDR1 SGHDN and CDR2 FVKESK. The CDR3 reads CASSQELAGYNEQFF. The CDR3 coding sequence is TGTGCCAGCAGCCAAGAACTAGCGGGGTACAATGAGCAGTTCTTC.

This clone was recorded at least ten times. V gene TRBV5-6 combines with J gene TRBJ2-2, with TRBD2 matching 12 bases. J gave up 7 bases and V 0 bases, and 10 bases lay outside the gene matches. The CDR3 contains 18 residues. Germline V gene sequence: CDR1 SGHDT, CDR2 YYEEEE. CDR3: CASSLGLAGVGRNGELFF. Written as DNA, the CDR3 is TGTGCCAGCAGCTTGGGACTAGCGGGAGTCGGTAGGAACGGGGAGCTGTTTTTT.

The CDR3 bases are TGTGCCAGCAGATGGACAGGGAAGGAGACTGAAGCTTTCTTT. Its translation is CASRWTGKETEAFF. The chain is built from TRBV6-5 and TRBJ1-1; 8 bases are shared with TRBD1. Per germline, CDR1 MNHEY and CDR2 SVGAGI. The CDR3 runs 14 residues. V shed 6 bases, J shed 5 bases, and the junction held 8 bases outside the gene matches.

V is TRBV9 and J is TRBJ1-4, with D uncertain. The V end was cut by 4 bases, the J end by 8 bases, with 12 bases between. The CDR3 spans 13 residues. The germline gives CDR1 SGDLS, CDR2 YYNGEE. The CDR3 DNA follows: TGTGCCAGCAGCTCCCCGGTAGAGGAAAAACTGTTTTTT. Protein product: CASSSPVEEKLFF.

This chain links TRBV19 with TRBJ1-1; D is ambiguous. The germline V and J ends were trimmed by 4 bases and 0 bases, with 15 bases remaining between them. This CDR3 has 16 amino acids. CDR1 is LNHDA and CDR2 is SQIVND in the germline V gene (reference sequence). DNA for the CDR3: TGTGCCAGTAGTACCCCTTACAGCATCATGAACACTGAAGCTTTCTTT. Encoded protein: CASSTPYSIMNTEAFF.

This sequence joins TRBV5-4 and TRBJ1-2; D might be TRBD1 (6 bases). Germline V lookup: CDR1 SGHNT, CDR2 YYREEE (reference sequence). The CDR3 has 14 amino acids. V shed 4 bases and J shed 4 bases, with 14 bases lying between them. In nucleotides, the CDR3 is TGTGCCAGCAGCCCCTCGGGGGGCAGCTATGGCTACACCTTC. Its protein product is CASSPSGGSYGYTF.

V is TRBV20-1 and J is TRBJ1-4; D gene unclear. The CDR3 spans 15 residues. Germline V CDR1 and CDR2: DFQATT, SNEGSKA (reference sequence). The V end was cut by 4 bases, the J end by 7 bases, with 19 bases between. The CDR3 nucleotides read TGCAGTGCTATTGACTCACGGGGAGGTCGTGAAAAACTGTTTTTT. Amino acid sequence: CSAIDSRGGREKLFF.

The chain couples TRBV4-2 to TRBJ2-3, with 8 bases aligning to TRBD2. Looked up from germline, CDR1 is LGHNA and CDR2 is YNFKEQ. Unmatched junction bases numbered 9, after V lost 0 bases and J lost 7 bases. The CDR3 runs to 16 residues. CDR3 protein: CASSQEPSGRQNTQYF. As DNA, the CDR3 is TGTGCCAGCAGCCAAGAGCCCAGCGGGAGACAGAATACGCAGTATTTT.

The V and J genes are TRBV15 and TRBJ2-2; 7 bases are a match to TRBD1. The CDR3 runs 16 residues. The V gene's germline CDR1 is LNHNV and CDR2 YYDKDF (reference sequence). J was trimmed by 2 bases and V by 3 bases; bases with no gene match: 6. CDR3 sequence (DNA): TGTGCCACCAGCAGGGGACAGCTTTTTAACACCGGGGAGCTGTTTTTT. Translating gives CATSRGQLFNTGELFF.

V and J are TRBV13 and TRBJ2-7; 12 bases match TRBD1. The V segment lost 5 bases and the J segment 0 bases; nucleotides outside the gene matches: 8. This CDR3 has 17 residues. The germline V gene has CDR1 PRHDT and CDR2 FYEKMQ (reference sequence). CDR3: CASSAGTGGPDSYEQYF. CDR3 sequence (DNA): TGTGCCAGCAGCGCCGGGACAGGGGGCCCCGACTCCTACGAGCAGTACTTC. Variable domain in full (rest from reference TRBV13 and TRBJ2-7): AAGVIQSPRHLIKEKRETATLKCYPIPRHDTVYWYQQGPGQDPQFLISFYEKMQSDKGSIPDRFSAQQFSDYHSELNMSSLELGDSALYFCASSAGTGGPDSYEQYFGPGTRLTVT.

The chain combines TRBV2 with TRBJ1-2, with 10 bases that match TRBD1. The J segment lost 4 bases and the V segment lost 2 bases, leaving 13 bases of the junction unmatched. Germline CDR1 and CDR2: SNHLY and FYNNEI. The CDR3 is made up of 18 amino acids. As DNA, the CDR3 is TGTGCCAGCAGTGAAATAATGAGCGTGGACAGGGGGTTCTATGGCTACACCTTC. Amino acid sequence: CASSEIMSVDRGFYGYTF.

The CDR3 nucleotides read TGTGCCAGCAGCTTGGTTGGCCTTGAAGTCGAGCAGTACTTC. Protein sequence: CASSLVGLEVEQYF. This chain uses TRBV5-4 with TRBJ2-7; D unresolved. This CDR3 is 14 amino acids long. The V gene lost 0 bases and the J gene lost 6 bases, with 13 bases spanning the gap. CDR1 is SGHNT and CDR2 is YYREEE in the germline V gene (reference sequence). The full variable domain, its missing parts supplied by reference TRBV5-4 and TRBJ2-7, is ETGVTQSPTHLIKTRGQQVTLRCSSQSGHNTVSWYQQALGQGPQFIFQYYREEENGRGNFPPRFSGLQFPNYSSELNVNALELDDSALYLCASSLVGLEVEQYFGPGTRLTVT.

V is TRBV7-6 and J is TRBJ2-5, with 9 nucleotides matching TRBD2. This CDR3 has 15 amino acids. The J segment lost 4 bases and the V segment lost 4 bases, leaving 7 bases of the junction unmatched. From germline, CDR1 is SGHVS and CDR2 FNYEAQ. CDR3 amino acids: CASSSGEGLAETQYF. CDR3 nucleotide sequence: TGTGCCAGCAGCTCGGGAGAGGGACTAGCAGAGACCCAGTACTTC.

The V and J genes are TRBV19 and TRBJ2-3, with 14 bases matching TRBD2. This CDR3 spans 18 amino acids. Germline CDR1 LNHDA, CDR2 SQIVND (reference sequence). The trim removed 3 bases at V and 1 base at J, leaving 6 bases unmatched. The DNA of the CDR3 is TGTGCCAGTAGTATCGGGACTAGCGGGAGCCGGGGCACAGATACGCAGTATTTT. This translates into CASSIGTSGSRGTDTQYF.

The rearrangement joins TRBV3-1 (or the pseudogene TRBV3-2) to TRBJ1-1, with TRBD1 identical over 7 bases. J gave up 5 bases and V 1 base, and 4 bases lay outside the gene matches. CDR1 is LGHDT and CDR2 is YNNKEL in the germline V gene (reference sequence). This CDR3 contains 14 residues. The CDR3 sequence is CASSQGQGGTEAFF. CDR3 nucleotide sequence: TGTGCCAGCAGCCAAGGACAGGGAGGAACTGAAGCTTTCTTT.